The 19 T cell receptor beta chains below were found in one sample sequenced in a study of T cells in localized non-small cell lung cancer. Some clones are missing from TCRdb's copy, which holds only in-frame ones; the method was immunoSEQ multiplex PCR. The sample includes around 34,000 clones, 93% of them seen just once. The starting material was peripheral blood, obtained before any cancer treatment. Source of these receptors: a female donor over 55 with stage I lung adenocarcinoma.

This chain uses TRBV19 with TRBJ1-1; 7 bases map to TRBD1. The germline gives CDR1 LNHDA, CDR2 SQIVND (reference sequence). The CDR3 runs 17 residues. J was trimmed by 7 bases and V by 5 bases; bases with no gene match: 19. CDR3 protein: CASSPRGRAPRQGEAFF. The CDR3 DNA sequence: TGTGCCAGTAGTCCCCGGGGCAGGGCTCCCCGACAGGGTGAAGCTTTCTTT.

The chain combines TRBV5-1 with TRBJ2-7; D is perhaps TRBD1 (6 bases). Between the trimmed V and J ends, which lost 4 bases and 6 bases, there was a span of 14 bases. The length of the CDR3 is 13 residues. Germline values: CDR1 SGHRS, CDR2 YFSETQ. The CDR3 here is CASSLMDRSEQYF. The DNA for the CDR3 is TGCGCCAGCAGCCTCATGGACAGAAGCGAGCAGTACTTC.

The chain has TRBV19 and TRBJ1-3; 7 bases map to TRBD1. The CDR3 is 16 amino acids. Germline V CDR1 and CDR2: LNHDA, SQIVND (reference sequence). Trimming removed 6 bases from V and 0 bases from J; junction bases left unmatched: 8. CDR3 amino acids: CASRLEGQSSGNTIYF. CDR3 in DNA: TGTGCCAGTAGGCTAGAGGGACAGAGCTCTGGAAACACCATATATTTT.

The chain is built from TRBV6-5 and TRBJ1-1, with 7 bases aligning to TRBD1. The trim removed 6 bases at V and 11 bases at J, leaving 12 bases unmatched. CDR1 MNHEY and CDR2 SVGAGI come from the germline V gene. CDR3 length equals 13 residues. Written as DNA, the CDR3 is TGTGCCAGCAGCCGCCCACAGGGGCCTCAGGCTTTCTTT. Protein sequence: CASSRPQGPQAFF.

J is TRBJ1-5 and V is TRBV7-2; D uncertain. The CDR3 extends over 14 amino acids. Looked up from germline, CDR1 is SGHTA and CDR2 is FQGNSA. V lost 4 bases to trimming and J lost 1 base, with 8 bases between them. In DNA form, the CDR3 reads TGTGCCAGCAGCTGGGCGGAGAGCAATCAGCCCCAGCATTTT. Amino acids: CASSWAESNQPQHF. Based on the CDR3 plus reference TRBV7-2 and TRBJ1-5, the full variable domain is GAGVSQSPSNKVTEKGKDVELRCDPISGHTALYWYRQSLGQGLEFLIYFQGNSAPDKSGLPSDRFSAERTGGSVSTLTIQRTQQEDSAVYLCASSWAESNQPQHFGDGTRLSIL.

CDR3 sequence: CASSSDNNQPQHF. CDR3 DNA sequence: TGTGCCAGCAGTTCGGACAACAATCAGCCCCAGCATTTT. The chain links TRBV6-1 to TRBJ1-5; maybe TRBD1 (5 bases). This CDR3 has 13 amino acids. Trimming shortened V by 5 bases and J by 3 bases, and 8 bases separated the two germline ends. In germline, CDR1 is MNHNS, CDR2 SASEGT.

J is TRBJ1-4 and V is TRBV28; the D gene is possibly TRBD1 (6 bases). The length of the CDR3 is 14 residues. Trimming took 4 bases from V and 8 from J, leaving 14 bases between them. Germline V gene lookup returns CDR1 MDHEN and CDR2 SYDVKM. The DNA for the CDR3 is TGTGCCAGCAGTTCAGGGGCATCCGGGGAAAAACTGTTTTTT. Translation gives CASSSGASGEKLFF.

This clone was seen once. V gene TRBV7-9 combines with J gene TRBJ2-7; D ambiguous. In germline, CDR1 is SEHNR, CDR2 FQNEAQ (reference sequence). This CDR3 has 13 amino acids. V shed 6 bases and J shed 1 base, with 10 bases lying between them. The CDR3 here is CASSAKESYEQYV. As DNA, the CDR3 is TGTGCCAGCAGTGCCAAAGAGTCCTACGAGCAGTACGTC.

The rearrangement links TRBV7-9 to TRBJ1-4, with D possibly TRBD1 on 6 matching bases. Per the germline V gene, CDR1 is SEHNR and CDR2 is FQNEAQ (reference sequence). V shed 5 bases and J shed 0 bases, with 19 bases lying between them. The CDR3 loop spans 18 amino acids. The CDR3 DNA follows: TGTGCCAGCAGCCCTATGAGGGGGGGCCCTACAACTAATGAAAAACTGTTTTTT. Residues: CASSPMRGGPTTNEKLFF.

CDR3 protein: CASSLEGTGAGNTIYF. The DNA of the CDR3 is TGCGCCAGCAGCTTAGAAGGAACGGGAGCTGGAAACACCATATATTTT. The chain recombines TRBV5-1 with TRBJ1-3; no reliable D call. The CDR3 length is 16 residues. Germline V CDR1 and CDR2: SGHRS, YFSETQ. The germline V and J ends were trimmed by 2 bases and 2 bases, with 14 bases remaining between them.

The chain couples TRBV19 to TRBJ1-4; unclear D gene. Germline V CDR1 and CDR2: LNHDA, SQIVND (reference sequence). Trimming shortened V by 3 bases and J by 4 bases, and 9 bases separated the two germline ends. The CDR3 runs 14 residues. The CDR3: CASSIDGHNEKLFF. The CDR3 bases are TGTGCCAGTAGTATTGACGGTCATAATGAAAAACTGTTTTTT.

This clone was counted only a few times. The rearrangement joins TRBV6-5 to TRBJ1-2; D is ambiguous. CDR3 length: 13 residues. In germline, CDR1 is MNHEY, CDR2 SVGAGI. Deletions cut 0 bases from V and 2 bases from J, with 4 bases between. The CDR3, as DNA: TGTGCCAGCAGTTACTCGGGGAACTATGGCTACACCTTC. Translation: CASSYSGNYGYTF.

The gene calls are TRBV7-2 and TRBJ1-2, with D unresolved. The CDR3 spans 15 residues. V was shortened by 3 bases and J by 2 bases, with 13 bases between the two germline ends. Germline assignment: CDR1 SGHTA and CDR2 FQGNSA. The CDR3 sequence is CASSFSWRQNYGYTF. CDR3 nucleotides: TGTGCCAGCAGCTTTAGTTGGCGCCAAAACTATGGCTACACCTTC.

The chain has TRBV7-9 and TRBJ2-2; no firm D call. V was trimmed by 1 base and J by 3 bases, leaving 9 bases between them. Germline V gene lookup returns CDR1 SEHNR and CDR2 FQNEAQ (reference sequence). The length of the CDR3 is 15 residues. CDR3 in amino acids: CASSLDQPYTGELFF. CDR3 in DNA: TGTGCCAGCAGCTTAGACCAACCCTACACCGGGGAGCTGTTTTTT.

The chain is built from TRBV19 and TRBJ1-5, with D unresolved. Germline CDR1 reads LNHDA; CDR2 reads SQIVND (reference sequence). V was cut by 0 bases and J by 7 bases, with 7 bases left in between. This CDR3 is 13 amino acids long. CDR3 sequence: CASSIDLGQPQHF. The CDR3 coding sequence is TGTGCCAGTAGTATAGACCTGGGCCAGCCCCAGCATTTT. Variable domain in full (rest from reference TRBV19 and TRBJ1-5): DGGITQSPKYLFRKEGQNVTLSCEQNLNHDAMYWYRQDPGQGLRLIYYSQIVNDFQKGDIAEGYSVSREKKESFPLTVTSAQKNPTAFYLCASSIDLGQPQHFGDGTRLSIL.

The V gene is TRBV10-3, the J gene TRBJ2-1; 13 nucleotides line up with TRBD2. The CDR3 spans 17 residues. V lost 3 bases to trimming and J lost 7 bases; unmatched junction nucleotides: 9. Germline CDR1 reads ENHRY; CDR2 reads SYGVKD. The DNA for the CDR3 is TGTGCCATCAGTGACCGCCGGACTAGCGGGGGAGGAAATGAGCAGTTCTTC. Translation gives CAISDRRTSGGGNEQFF.

CDR3 DNA sequence: TGCGCCAGCAGCTTGGACAGCCTTTATGGCTACACCTTC. The encoded protein is CASSLDSLYGYTF. This chain uses TRBV5-1 with TRBJ1-2; D remains unclear. Per the germline V gene, CDR1 is SGHRS and CDR2 is YFSETQ. The CDR3 is made up of 13 amino acids. V lost 0 bases and J lost 5, with 8 bases in between. The entire variable domain, with the rest obtained from reference TRBV5-1 and TRBJ1-2, is as follows: KAGVTQTPRYLIKTRGQQVTLSCSPISGHRSVSWYQQTPGQGLQFLFEYFSETQRNKGNFPGRFSGRQFSNSRSEMNVSTLELGDSALYLCASSLDSLYGYTFGSGTRLTVV.

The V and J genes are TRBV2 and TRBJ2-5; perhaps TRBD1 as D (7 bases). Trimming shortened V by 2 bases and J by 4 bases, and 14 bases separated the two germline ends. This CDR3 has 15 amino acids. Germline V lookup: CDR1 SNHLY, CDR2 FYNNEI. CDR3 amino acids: CASSETGAEGETQYF. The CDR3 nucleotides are TGTGCCAGCAGTGAAACAGGGGCGGAGGGAGAGACCCAGTACTTC.

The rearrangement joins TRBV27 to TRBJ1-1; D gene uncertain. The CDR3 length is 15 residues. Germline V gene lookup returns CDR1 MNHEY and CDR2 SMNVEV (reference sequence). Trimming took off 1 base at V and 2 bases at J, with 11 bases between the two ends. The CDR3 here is CASSLLRGYNTEAFF. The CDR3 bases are TGTGCCAGCAGTTTATTACGGGGATATAACACTGAAGCTTTCTTT.